This section outlines one T cell receptor beta chain sequence together with its context. Measured with immunoSEQ multiplex PCR; TCRdb has only the in-frame clones, and not every one. Of more than 100,000 clones in the sample, around 84% were seen once. This sample is drawn from a study of blood T cell repertoires in COVID-19. Study details: The study drew acute and convalescent COVID-19 samples from the United States, Italy and Spain.

The CDR3 contains 14 residues. The V gene end was trimmed by 9 bases and the J gene end by 1 base; junction bases not matched to a gene: 5. In germline, CDR1 is KGHDR, CDR2 SFDVKD. Recruitment covered about 26 US areas and drew participants whose ages spanned about 18 to 90 years. The TCR sequence derives from a man aged 40-50 years with acute COVID-19. The chain is built from TRBV24-1 and TRBJ2-3; TRBD1 matches 8 bases. Specimen: PBMCs or T cells enriched from blood (not recorded which). DNA for the CDR3: TGTGCCACCGCAGGGGGCGCGGGCACAGATACGCAGTATTTT. The encoded protein is CATAGGAGTDTQYF.